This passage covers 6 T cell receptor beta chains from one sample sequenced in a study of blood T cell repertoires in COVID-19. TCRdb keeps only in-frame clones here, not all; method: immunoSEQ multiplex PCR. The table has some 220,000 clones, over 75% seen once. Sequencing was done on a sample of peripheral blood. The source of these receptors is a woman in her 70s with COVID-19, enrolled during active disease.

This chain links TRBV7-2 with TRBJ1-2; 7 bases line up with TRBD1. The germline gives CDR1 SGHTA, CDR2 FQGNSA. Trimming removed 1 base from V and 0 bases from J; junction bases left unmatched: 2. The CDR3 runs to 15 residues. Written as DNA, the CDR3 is TGTGCCAGCAGCTTAGACAGGGGAGCTAACTATGGCTACACCTTC. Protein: CASSLDRGANYGYTF. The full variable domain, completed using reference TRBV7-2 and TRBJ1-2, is GAGVSQSPSNKVTEKGKDVELRCDPISGHTALYWYRQSLGQGLEFLIYFQGNSAPDKSGLPSDRFSAERTGGSVSTLTIQRTQQEDSAVYLCASSLDRGANYGYTFGSGTRLTVV.

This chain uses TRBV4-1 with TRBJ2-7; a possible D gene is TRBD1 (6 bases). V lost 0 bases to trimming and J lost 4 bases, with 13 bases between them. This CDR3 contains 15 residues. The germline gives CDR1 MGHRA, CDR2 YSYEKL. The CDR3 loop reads CASSQEETGLYEQYF. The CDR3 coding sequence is TGCGCCAGCAGCCAAGAAGAGACAGGCCTATACGAGCAGTACTTC.

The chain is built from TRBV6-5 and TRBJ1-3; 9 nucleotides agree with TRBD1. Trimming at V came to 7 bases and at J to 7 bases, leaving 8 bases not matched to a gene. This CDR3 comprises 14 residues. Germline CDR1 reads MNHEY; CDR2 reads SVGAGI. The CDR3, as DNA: TGTGCCAGCAAGGACAGGGGAACTGTTAACACCATATATTTT. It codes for CASKDRGTVNTIYF.

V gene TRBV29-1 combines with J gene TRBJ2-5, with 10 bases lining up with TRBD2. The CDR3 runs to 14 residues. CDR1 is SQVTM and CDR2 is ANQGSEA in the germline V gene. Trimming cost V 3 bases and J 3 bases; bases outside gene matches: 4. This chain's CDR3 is CSVDFGLAEETQYF. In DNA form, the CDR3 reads TGCAGCGTTGATTTCGGACTAGCGGAAGAGACCCAGTACTTC.

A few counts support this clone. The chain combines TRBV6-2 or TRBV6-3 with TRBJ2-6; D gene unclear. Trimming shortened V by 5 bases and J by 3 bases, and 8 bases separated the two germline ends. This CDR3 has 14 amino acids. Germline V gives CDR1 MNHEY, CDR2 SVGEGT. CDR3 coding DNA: TGTGCCAGCAGTCCCTTTCTTGGGGCCAACGTCCTGACTTTC. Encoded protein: CASSPFLGANVLTF.

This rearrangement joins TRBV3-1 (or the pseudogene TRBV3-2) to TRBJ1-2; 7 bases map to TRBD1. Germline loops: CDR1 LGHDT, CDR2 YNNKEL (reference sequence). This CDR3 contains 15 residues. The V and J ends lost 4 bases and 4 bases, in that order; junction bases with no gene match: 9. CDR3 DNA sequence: TGTGCCAGCAGCCCAACAGGGGAAGGGGGCTATGGCTACACCTTC. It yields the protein CASSPTGEGGYGYTF.